Below, one TCR beta chain is given with its context. The ends lost 6 bases at V and 0 bases at J; junction bases unmatched: 14. Germline V CDR1 and CDR2: MGHDK, SYGVNS. The CDR3 has 18 amino acids. The entry originates in a study of blood T cell repertoires in COVID-19. Overall study: Both acute and convalescent COVID-19 samples were obtained from the United States, Italy and Spain. PBMCs, B-cell-depleted T cells, or T cells provided the cDNA or gDNA that made up the material.

In the authors' workflow: Reference gene primer amplification yielded estimated nucleated cell counts. Clones were sequenced by immunoSEQ multiplex PCR, and TCRdb holds only the in-frame ones, with some missing. V and J calls and clone size are those listed in that table; D and trimming were worked out from the DNA. Among tens of thousands of clones listed, roughly 90% were seen once. The sequence came from a woman in her fifties or sixties with active COVID-19. Sequencing was performed on peripheral blood. The chain is built from TRBV25-1 and TRBJ2-1; 7 nucleotides line up with TRBD1. The CDR3 loop reads CASRGALRQGRSYNEQFF. The CDR3 DNA reads TGTGCCAGCAGAGGTGCCCTCCGACAGGGTCGCTCCTACAATGAGCAGTTCTTC.